This T cell receptor beta chain comes out of a study of CD8+CD57+ T cells in acquired aplastic anemia. Study-level background: Sorted CD4+ and CD8+ cells yielded around 3.2 ug of DNA on average.

Note on this clonotype: What it binds is not known.

Study-wide points: Patients were compared with controls for CD8+ Simpson's diversity, and no significant difference emerged. Sharing between patients and controls was observed for around 30 CD8+ CDR3 sequences.

It was genomic DNA that served as the template for profiling TCR beta VDJ and CDR3. TCRdb re-derived calls from the reads in MiXCR, one entry per CDR3 protein. The sample consists of around 180,000 distinct CDR3 sequences, roughly 64% of them appearing once. Sequenced input: sorted CD4+, CD8+, or CD8+CD57+ T cells (not recorded which) from PBMCs. The TCR comes from a human donor with severe aplastic anemia or a healthy control (not recorded which).

The CDR3 is CSARDSGTTEAFF. The CDR3 region has the DNA TGCAGTGCTAGAGATTCGGGGACCACTGAAGCTTTCTTT. J is TRBJ1-1 and V is TRBV20-1; maybe TRBD1 (5 bases). The CDR3 consists of 13 residues. V lost 0 bases and J lost 4, with 9 bases in between. Germline CDR1 and CDR2: DFQATT and SNEGSKA (reference sequence).